This note documents a single T cell receptor beta chain sequence. Its antigen is as yet unknown. The entry originates in a study of T cell repertoires in cytomegalovirus infection. About the research overall: Public TCR beta signatures marked donors with CMV infection and the matching HLA. Notes on the study in general: HLA-C-restricted CMV clonotypes gave the most frequent clonotype in two of eight donors. There were carriers of CMV plus the relevant HLA, and cumulative public TCR beta family frequency identified them.

The CDR3 loop spans 16 amino acids. CDR1 is MDHEN, CDR2 SYDVKM, per germline. Between the trimmed V and J ends, which lost 6 bases and 6 bases, there was a span of 20 bases. Each CDR3 protein gets one entry after TCRdb re-called the reads with MiXCR. The table records some 450,000 distinct CDR3 sequences, roughly 31% of them present only once. The chain joins TRBV28 to TRBJ1-4; weak D call: TRBD1 (6 bases). The receptor was derived from a human donor in good health (CMV status not recorded). Some clones in this sample may be carry-over from other donors' samples. Sequenced sample: PBMCs. The CDR3: CASRSRGRTLHEKLFF. As DNA, the CDR3 is TGTGCCAGCAGGTCCAGGGGTCGAACCCTGCATGAAAAACTGTTTTTT.